In this sample, the clone carrying this T cell receptor (beta chain) turned up once. Authors' methods: Amplified reference gene primers provided the basis for estimating nucleated cell counts. TCRdb's table, derived via immunoSEQ multiplex PCR, lists solely in-frame clones and lacks some. For V, J and clone size, that table is used; D and trimming come from the DNA. The sample carries roughly 120,000 clones, 75% to 90% recorded once. This entry comes from a study of blood T cell repertoires in COVID-19. On the study more broadly: Sites in the United States, Italy and Spain provided acute and convalescent COVID-19 samples. Sources were T cells, B-cell-depleted T cells, or PBMCs; the material itself was cDNA or gDNA.

The CDR3 has 13 residues. Germline lookup yields CDR1 LNHNV and CDR2 YYDKDF (reference sequence). V lost 0 bases and J 7 bases, leaving 10 bases between the germline ends. The sequenced sample was peripheral blood. The receptor was isolated from a man between 70 and 80 years old with active or convalescent COVID-19. The chain combines TRBV15 with TRBJ2-7; D possibly corresponds to TRBD1 (5 bases). The CDR3 bases are TGTGCCACCAGCAGAGATCAGGGCAGGGAGCAGTACTTC. Translating gives CATSRDQGREQYF.